A selection of T cell receptor beta chains follows, all from one sample in a study. Data came from immunoSEQ multiplex PCR; TCRdb stores just in-frame clones and leaves some out. This table has tens of thousands of clones, just over 90% appearing once. Sequenced input: PBMCs. The origin of the receptors is a man aged 40-49 years with rheumatoid arthritis. Each CDR3 is given with its conserved first and last residue. The D gene is left open where the match is weak. Only part of the rows carry a size: once, few, many, or a class if the clone is expanded.

cdr3_nt,cdr3_aa,j_call,v_call,d_call,clone_size
TGTGCCACCAGTGACACACTAGCGGGAGAACCCAATGAGCAGTTCTTC,CATSDTLAGEPNEQFF,TRBJ2-1,TRBV24-1,TRBD2,.
TGTGCCAGCAGCCAAGCCCTGGGGGGGCTAGCGGCCCCCATCCTTGGGGAGCAGTTCTTC,CASSQALGGLAAPILGEQFF,TRBJ2-1,TRBV3-1/TRBV3-2,.,.
TGCGCCAGCTGGGAGACAGGCGACTATGGCTACACCTTC,CASWETGDYGYTF,TRBJ1-2,TRBV5-1,.,.
TGTGCCAGCAGCTCCAACCGGGGGGGCTACACCTTC,CASSSNRGGYTF,TRBJ1-2,TRBV7-8,.,.
TGTGCCAGCAGTCCCCGGGACGTTCGATACGAGCAGTACTTC,CASSPRDVRYEQYF,TRBJ2-7,TRBV6-2/TRBV6-3,.,.
TGTGCCAGCAGTCCGTTGGACAGGTTAAATCAGCCCCAGCATTTT,CASSPLDRLNQPQHF,TRBJ1-5,TRBV27,TRBD1,.
TGTGCCAGCAGCTTATCCCTCGCGGGCGGGAGTTCAGATACGCAGTATTTT,CASSLSLAGGSSDTQYF,TRBJ2-3,TRBV11-3,TRBD2,.
TGTGCCAGCAGCAACGGGGGCCGACTCAGCAATCAGCCCCAGCATTTT,CASSNGGRLSNQPQHF,TRBJ1-5,TRBV5-8,.,once
TGTGCCAGCAGCTTAGCCTCGGGGCAGTACTTC,CASSLASGQYF,TRBJ2-7,TRBV11-2,.,.
TGTGCCAGCAGTTTTCGATTAGGCCGGGACCGGATTGACTATAGCAATCAGCCCCAGCATTTT,CASSFRLGRDRIDYSNQPQHF,TRBJ1-5,TRBV28,.,.
TGTGCCAGCAGTCTGATGACAGGCAACAATCAGCCCCAGCATTTT,CASSLMTGNNQPQHF,TRBJ1-5,TRBV6-5,.,.
TGTGCCACCACAAAGGACAGGTCTGGAAACACCATATATTTT,CATTKDRSGNTIYF,TRBJ1-3,TRBV21-1,.,once
TGTGCCAGCAGTTTAAAAGATACGCAGTATTTT,CASSLKDTQYF,TRBJ2-3,TRBV28,.,.
TGTGCCAGCCGGAGACAGGGCACAGATACGCAGTATTTT,CASRRQGTDTQYF,TRBJ2-3,TRBV12-3/TRBV12-4,.,.
TGTGCCAGCAGCATTGGAGGGCCGGCCTACGAGCAGTACTTC,CASSIGGPAYEQYF,TRBJ2-7,TRBV7-2,.,.
TGTGCCAGTAGGGGTACAGGGCCAAAACTGTTTTTT,CASRGTGPKLFF,TRBJ1-4,TRBV19,.,.
TGTGCCAGCAGTTTCGGACGCACTTCACCCCTCCACTTT,CASSFGRTSPLHF,TRBJ1-6,TRBV12-3/TRBV12-4,.,.
TGTGCCAGCAGCCTCCAACCCGGGGAGCTGTTTTTT,CASSLQPGELFF,TRBJ2-2,TRBV9,.,.
TGTGCCACCAGTGCGGGGGGCTCCTACAATGAGCAGTTCTTC,CATSAGGSYNEQFF,TRBJ2-1,TRBV24-1,TRBD2,once
TGTGCCAGCAGCGTCGGACAGGGTAATGAAAAACTGTTTTTT,CASSVGQGNEKLFF,TRBJ1-4,TRBV9,TRBD1,.